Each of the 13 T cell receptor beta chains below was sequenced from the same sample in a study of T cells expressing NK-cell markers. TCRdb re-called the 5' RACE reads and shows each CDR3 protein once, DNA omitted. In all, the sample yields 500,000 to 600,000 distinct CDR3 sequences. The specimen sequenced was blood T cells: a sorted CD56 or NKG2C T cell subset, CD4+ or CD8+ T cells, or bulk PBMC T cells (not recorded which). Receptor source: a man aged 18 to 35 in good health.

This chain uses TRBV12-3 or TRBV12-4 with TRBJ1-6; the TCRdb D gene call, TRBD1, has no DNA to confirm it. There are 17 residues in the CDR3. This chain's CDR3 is CASSPEGAGDNNSPLHF.

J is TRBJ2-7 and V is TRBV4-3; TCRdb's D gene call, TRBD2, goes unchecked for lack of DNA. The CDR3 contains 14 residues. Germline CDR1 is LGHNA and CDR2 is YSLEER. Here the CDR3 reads CASSQDLIAGEQYF.

This CDR3 reads CSVEGPLLAGSTREQYF. This chain links TRBV29-1 with TRBJ2-7; the D call of TRBD2 rests on TCRdb alone, since no DNA is present to check it. The germline V gene has CDR1 SQVTM and CDR2 ANQGSEA. The CDR3 totals 17 residues.

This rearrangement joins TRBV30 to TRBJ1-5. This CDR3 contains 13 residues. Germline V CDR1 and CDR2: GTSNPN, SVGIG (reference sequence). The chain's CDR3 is CAWSPGRGQPQHF.

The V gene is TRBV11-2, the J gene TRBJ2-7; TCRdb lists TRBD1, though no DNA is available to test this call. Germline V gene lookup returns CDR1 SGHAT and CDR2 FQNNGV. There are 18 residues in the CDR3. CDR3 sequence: CASSFFRPRTGGSYEQYF.

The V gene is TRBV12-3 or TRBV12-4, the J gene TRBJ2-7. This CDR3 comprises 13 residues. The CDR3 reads CASSYTSSYEQYF.

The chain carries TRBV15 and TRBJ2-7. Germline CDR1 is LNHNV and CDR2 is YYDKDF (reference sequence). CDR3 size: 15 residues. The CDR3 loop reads CATSSARTPSYEQYF.

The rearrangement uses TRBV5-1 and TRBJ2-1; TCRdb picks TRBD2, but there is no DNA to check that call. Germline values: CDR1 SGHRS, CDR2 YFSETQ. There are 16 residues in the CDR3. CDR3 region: CASSYSSGRVYNEQFF.

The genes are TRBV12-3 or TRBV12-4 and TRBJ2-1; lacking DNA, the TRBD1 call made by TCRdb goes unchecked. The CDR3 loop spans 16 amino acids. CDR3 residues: CASSSAGRGSYNEQFF.

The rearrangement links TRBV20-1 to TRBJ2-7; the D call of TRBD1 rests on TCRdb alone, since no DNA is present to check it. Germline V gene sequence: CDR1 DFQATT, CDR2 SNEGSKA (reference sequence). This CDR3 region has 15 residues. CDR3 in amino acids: CSARDLRDRGLEQYF.

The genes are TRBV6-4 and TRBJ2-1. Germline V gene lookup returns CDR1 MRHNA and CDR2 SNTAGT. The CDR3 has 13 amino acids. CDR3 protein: CASSDSSTLEQFF.

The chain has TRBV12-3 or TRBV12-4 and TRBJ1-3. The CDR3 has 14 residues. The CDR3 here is CASSPYYSGNTIYF.

The CDR3 protein is CASSTLAGAYTDTQYF. The chain has TRBV19 and TRBJ2-3; TCRdb selects TRBD2, and the lack of DNA leaves this call unchecked. CDR1 and CDR2 from the germline V gene are LNHDA and SQIVND (reference sequence). The CDR3 runs 16 residues.